The clone carrying this TCR beta chain was found many times. Its antigen is unknown. TCRdb re-called the reads through MiXCR, storing one row per CDR3 protein. The table has about 830,000 distinct CDR3 sequences, approximately 32% seen once. The source of the sample is a study of T cell repertoires in cytomegalovirus infection. The wider study: Based on public TCR beta signatures, there were indications of CMV infection and of a matching HLA type.

Germline V lookup: CDR1 SGHVS, CDR2 FQNEAQ. This CDR3 contains 15 residues. V was clipped by 5 bases and J by 10 bases; unmatched bases: 9. Notes on the study in general: Totalled public TCR beta family frequency picked out people who carried CMV plus the relevant HLA. HLA-C-restricted CMV-specific TCR beta clonotypes were dominant in the ex vivo response.

Sample: cultured CD8+ T cells from PBMCs, taken from culture after CMV antigen stimulation. This receptor was taken from a human donor in good health (CMV status not recorded). Some clones in this sample may be carry-over from other donors' samples. The J gene is TRBJ2-1, the V gene TRBV7-8, with TRBD2 identical over 12 bases. CDR3 DNA: TGTGCCAGCAGCATCTCTAGCGGGGGGGCAGGGGAGCAGTTCTTC. The encoded protein is CASSISSGGAGEQFF.